This TCR beta chain was recovered during a study of T cell clones after liver transplantation (dated by TCRdb to 2018 to 2020). General notes on the study: Samples were obtained from ITN030ST, a randomized trial in which withdrawal of immunosuppression was attempted within 2 years of liver transplantation. As an antigen-independent comparator for donor-reactive sequences, third party-reactive TCRbeta sequences were also identified from pre-transplant MLRs. The subjects received no induction therapy and were kept on standard immunosuppression until randomization at 12-24 months post-transplant. The studied cohort comprised 8 liver transplant recipients, 3 classified as tolerant and 5 as non-tolerant. Three of the eight recipients were HCV-positive; the others were transplanted for non-autoimmune, non-viral indications. Blood samples were collected pre-transplant, then pre-randomization ahead of withdrawal, and finally post-randomization once withdrawal had either been completed or failed. After a pre-transplant mixed lymphocyte reaction, TCRbeta sequencing was used to pinpoint donor-reactive T cell clones, which were subsequently tracked in post-transplant blood. Tolerance was defined as complete immunosuppression withdrawal for at least one year with no rise in liver enzymes beyond twice the upper limit of normal. The paper as a whole reports these results and caveats: Donor-reactive sequences declined more than third party-reactive ones, suggesting partial antigen-specific deletion unrelated to withdrawal success. In a couple of subjects, low numbers of available donor cells limited the measurable donor-reactive repertoire. The conclusions were preliminary, being limited by small, heterogeneous patient numbers and by non-standardized post-transplant time points. Once repertoire turnover was taken into account, donor-reactive detection showed a significant reduction for CD4 in 7 of 8 subjects and for CD8 in 8 of 8. Because no allograft tissue specimens were available, donor-reactive T cells may have migrated into the graft instead of being deleted. Circulating donor-reactive CD4 TCRbeta sequences fell significantly post-transplant in most of the 8 subjects, irrespective of tolerance or HCV status.

V was cut back by 6 bases and J by 5 bases, leaving a gap of 23 bases between them. Taken from cysteine to phenylalanine, the CDR3 has 18 residues. The DNA shown is the 54-base CDR3, in frame from base 1. From the germline V gene (reference sequence), CDR1 is PRHDT and CDR2 is FYEKMQ. Using immunoSEQ, frozen genomic DNA was subjected to high-throughput TCRbeta CDR3 sequencing, a process that included PCR amplification, mapping, bias correction and internal controls. Per the original workflow: Productive rearrangements were retained, and unique TCRbeta sequences were defined by the CDR3 nucleotide sequence together with the V and J gene. Donor-reactive sequences required at least 5-fold expansion in CFSE-low cells versus unstimulated pre-transplant cells and at least 0.01% frequency. Minimum frequency thresholds were set for each subject based on the unstimulated sample with the lowest template count, ensuring at least 90% detection power. Jensen-Shannon divergence between the top 1000 TCRbeta sequences post- versus pre-transplant served as the measure of repertoire turnover. Changes in detection of donor-reactive sequences were assessed with two-sided Fisher's exact tests. Drawn from immuneACCESS, this table holds only the in-frame rearrangements with V and J called that TCRdb kept. Clones are partly lost; checked studies trace under half to an unresolved V gene and leave the rest unexplained. V, J and clone size derive from that table, while D and trimming were established from the DNA sequence. The sample table shows 8,500 to 10,000 clones, and about 72% are seen once. The top ten constitute roughly 51% of the sample.

A remark on this clone: Its antigen is not yet known. Nothing much larger sits one base from this clone, and base qualities are not available.

Unstimulated PBMCs, after thawing, were stained for CD3, CD4 and CD8 and then FACS-sorted into CD3+CD4+ and CD3+CD8+ populations. Randomization to immunosuppression withdrawal applied to every one of the 8 studied subjects. The Qiagen DNeasy Blood and Tissue Kit was used for genomic DNA isolation. The source material was CD8+ T cells from blood, sampled at the 22-month timepoint. In this chain, TRBV13 is recombined with TRBJ2-6; 6 matching bases give a weak D call of TRBD1. This sequence originates from a human patient who received a liver transplant. In transplant recipients, some T cells may be of donor rather than host origin. The nucleotide sequence reads TGTGCCAGCAGTAAAGGACAGCTGAGTAAAAGTCGGGCCAACGTCCTGACTTTC. The translation is CASSKGQLSKSRANVLTF.